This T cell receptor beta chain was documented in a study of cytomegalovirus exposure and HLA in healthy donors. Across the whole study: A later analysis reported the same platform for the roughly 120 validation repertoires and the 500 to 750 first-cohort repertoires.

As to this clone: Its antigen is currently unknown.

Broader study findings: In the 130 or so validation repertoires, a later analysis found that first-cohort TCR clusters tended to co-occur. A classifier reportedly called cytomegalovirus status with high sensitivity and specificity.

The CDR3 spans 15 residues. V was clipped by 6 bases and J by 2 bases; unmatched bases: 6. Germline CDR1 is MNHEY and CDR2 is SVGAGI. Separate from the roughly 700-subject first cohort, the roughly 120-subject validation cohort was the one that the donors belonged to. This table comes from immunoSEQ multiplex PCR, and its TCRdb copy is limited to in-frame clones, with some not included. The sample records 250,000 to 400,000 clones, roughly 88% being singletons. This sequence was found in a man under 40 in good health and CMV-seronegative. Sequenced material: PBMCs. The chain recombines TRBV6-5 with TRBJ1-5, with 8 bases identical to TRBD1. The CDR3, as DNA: TGTGCCAGCAGACTTGACAGGGGCGGCAATCAGCCCCAGCATTTT. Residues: CASRLDRGGNQPQHF.